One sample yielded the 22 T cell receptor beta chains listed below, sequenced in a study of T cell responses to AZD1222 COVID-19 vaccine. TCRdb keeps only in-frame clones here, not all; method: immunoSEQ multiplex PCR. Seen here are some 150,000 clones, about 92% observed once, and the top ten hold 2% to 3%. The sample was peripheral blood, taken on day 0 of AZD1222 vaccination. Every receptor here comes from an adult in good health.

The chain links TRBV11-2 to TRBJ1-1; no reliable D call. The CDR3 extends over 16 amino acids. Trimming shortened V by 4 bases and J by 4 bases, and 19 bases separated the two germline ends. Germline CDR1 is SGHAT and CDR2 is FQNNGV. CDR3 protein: CASSSWQFNLATEAFF. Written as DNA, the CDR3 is TGTGCCAGCAGCTCTTGGCAGTTCAACTTGGCCACTGAAGCTTTCTTT.

For the CDR3, the DNA is TGTGCTAGTGGTTTAACGGCGAACACCGGGGAGCTGTTTTTT. Protein sequence: CASGLTANTGELFF. The chain joins TRBV12-5 to TRBJ2-2; D gene uncertain. V shed 3 bases and J shed 0 bases, with 5 bases lying between them. This CDR3 contains 14 residues. CDR1 LGHNT and CDR2 FRNRAP come from the germline V gene.

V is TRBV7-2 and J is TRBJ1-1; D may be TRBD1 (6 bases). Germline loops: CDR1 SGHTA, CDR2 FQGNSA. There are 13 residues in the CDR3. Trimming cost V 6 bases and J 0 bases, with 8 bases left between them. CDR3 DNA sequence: TGTGCCAGCAGGCGACAGGTGAACACTGAAGCTTTCTTT. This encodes CASRRQVNTEAFF.

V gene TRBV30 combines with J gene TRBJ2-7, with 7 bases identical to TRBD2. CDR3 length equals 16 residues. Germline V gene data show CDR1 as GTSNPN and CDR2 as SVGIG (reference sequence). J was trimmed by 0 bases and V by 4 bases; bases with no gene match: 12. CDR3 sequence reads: CAWTPPGLQRSYEQYF. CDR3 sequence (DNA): TGTGCCTGGACACCACCGGGACTACAACGCTCCTACGAGCAGTACTTC.

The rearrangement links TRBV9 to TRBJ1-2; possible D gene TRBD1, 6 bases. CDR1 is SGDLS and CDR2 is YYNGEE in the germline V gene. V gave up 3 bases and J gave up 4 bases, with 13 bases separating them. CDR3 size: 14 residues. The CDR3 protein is CASSDKQGTYGYTF. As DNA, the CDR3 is TGTGCCAGCAGCGACAAACAGGGTACCTATGGCTACACCTTC.

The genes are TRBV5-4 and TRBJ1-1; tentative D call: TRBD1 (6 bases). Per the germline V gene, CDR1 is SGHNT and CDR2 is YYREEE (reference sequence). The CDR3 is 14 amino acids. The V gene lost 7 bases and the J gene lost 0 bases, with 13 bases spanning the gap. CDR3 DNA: TGTGCCAGCGCACAAAGGGGGGTGAACACTGAAGCTTTCTTT. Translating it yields CASAQRGVNTEAFF.

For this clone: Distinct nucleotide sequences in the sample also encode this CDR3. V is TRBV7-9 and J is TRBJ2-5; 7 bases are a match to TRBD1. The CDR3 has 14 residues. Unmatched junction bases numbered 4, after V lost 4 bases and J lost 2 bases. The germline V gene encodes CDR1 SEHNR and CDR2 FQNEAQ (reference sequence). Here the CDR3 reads CASSSGQYQETQYF. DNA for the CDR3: TGTGCCAGCAGCTCGGGACAGTATCAAGAGACCCAGTACTTC.

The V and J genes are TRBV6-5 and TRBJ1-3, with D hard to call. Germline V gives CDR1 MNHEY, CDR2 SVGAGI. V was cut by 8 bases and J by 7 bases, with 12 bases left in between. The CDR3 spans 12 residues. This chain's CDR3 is CASGRTENTIYF. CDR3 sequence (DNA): TGTGCCAGCGGTCGGACGGAGAACACCATATATTTT.

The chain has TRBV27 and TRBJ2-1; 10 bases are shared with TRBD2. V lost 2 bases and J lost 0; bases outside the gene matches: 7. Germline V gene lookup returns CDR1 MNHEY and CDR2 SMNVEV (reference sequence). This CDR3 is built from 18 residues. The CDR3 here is CASSLGLAGVSSYNEQFF. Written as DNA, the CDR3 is TGTGCCAGCAGTTTAGGGCTAGCGGGGGTGAGCTCCTACAATGAGCAGTTCTTC.

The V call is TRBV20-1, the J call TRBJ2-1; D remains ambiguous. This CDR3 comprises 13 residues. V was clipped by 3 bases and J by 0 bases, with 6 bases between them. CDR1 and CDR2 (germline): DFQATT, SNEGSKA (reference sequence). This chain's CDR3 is CSASFSSYNEQFF. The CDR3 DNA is TGCAGTGCTAGTTTCAGCTCCTACAATGAGCAGTTCTTC.

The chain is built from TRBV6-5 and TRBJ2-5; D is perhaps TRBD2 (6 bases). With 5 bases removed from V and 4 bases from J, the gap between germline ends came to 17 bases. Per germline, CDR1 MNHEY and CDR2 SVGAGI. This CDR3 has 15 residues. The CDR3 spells CASSHSFGGLETQYF. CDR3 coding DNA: TGTGCCAGCAGTCATTCATTTGGGGGGTTAGAGACCCAGTACTTC.

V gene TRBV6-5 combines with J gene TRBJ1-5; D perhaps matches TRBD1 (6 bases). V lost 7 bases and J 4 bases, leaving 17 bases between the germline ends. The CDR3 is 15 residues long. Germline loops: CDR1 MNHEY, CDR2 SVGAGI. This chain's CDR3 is CASTRGGERNQPQHF. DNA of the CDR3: TGTGCCAGCACCCGAGGGGGGGAACGAAATCAGCCCCAGCATTTT.

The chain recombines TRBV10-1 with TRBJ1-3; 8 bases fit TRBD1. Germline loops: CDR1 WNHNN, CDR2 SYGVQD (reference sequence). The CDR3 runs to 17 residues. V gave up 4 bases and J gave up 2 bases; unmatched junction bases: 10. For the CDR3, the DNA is TGCGCCAGCAGTGCCGGACAGGGCGACTTTCCTGGAAACACCATATATTTT. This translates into CASSAGQGDFPGNTIYF.

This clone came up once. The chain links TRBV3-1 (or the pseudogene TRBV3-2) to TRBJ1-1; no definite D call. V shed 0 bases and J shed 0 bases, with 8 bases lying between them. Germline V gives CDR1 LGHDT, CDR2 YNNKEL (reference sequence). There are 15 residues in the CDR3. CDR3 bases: TGTGCCAGCAGCCAAGAAAGGCTCATGAACACTGAAGCTTTCTTT. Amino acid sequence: CASSQERLMNTEAFF.

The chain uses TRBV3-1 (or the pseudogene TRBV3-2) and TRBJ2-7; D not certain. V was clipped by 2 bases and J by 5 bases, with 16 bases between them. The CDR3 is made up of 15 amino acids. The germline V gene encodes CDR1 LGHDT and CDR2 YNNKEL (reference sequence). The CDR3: CASSQRVLRSDEQYF. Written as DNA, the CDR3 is TGTGCCAGCAGCCAAAGGGTTTTGCGGTCCGACGAGCAGTACTTC.

CDR3 sequence reads: CASSEAPKGSPLHF. The CDR3 DNA reads TGCGCCAGCAGTGAGGCTCCGAAGGGATCACCCCTCCACTTT. This rearrangement joins TRBV10-2 to TRBJ1-6; D not certain. The germline gives CDR1 WSHSY, CDR2 SAAADI. This CDR3 is 14 amino acids long. The V end was cut by 2 bases, the J end by 10 bases, with 12 bases between.

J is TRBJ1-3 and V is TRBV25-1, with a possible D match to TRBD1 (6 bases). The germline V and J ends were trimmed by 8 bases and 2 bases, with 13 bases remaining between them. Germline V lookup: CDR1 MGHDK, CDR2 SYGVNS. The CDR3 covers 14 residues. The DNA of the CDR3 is TGTGCCAGCTCCCGGGGGACAACTGGAAACACCATATATTTT. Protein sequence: CASSRGTTGNTIYF.

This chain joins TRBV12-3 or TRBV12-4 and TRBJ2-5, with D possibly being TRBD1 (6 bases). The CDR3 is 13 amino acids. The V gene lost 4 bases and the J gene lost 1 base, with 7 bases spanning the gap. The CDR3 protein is CASSWTVQETQYF. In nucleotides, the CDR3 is TGTGCCAGCAGTTGGACAGTCCAAGAGACCCAGTACTTC.

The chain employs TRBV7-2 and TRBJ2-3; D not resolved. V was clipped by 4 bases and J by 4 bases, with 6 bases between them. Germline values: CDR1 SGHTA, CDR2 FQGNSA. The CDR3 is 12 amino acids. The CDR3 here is CASSSFADTQYF. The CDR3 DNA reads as TGTGCCAGCAGCTCTTTCGCAGATACGCAGTATTTT.

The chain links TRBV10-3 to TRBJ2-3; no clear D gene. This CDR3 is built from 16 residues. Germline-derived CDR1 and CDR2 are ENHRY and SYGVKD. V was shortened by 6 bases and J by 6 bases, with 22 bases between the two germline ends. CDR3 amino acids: CAIRPGSGEDWDTQYF. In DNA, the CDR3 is TGTGCCATCAGGCCGGGTAGTGGGGAAGACTGGGATACGCAGTATTTT.

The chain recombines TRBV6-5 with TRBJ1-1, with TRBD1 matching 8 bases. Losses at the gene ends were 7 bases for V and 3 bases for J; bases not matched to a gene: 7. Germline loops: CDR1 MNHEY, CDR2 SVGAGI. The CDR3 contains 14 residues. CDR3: CASNKQGVHTEAFF. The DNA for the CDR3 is TGTGCCAGCAATAAACAGGGGGTCCACACTGAAGCTTTCTTT.

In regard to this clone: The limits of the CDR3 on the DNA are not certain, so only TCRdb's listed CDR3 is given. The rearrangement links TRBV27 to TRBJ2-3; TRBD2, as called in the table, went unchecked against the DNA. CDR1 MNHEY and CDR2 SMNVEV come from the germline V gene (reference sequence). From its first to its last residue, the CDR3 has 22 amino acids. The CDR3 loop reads CASSSFLWTSRHLEGGTDTQYF.